Sequencing of this T cell receptor beta chain was carried out in a study of beta chain features in type 1 diabetes. Study at large: The patients were much like the healthy donors in age, gender and cell yields. All samples yielded 100 million to 140 million examined sorted cells. Study-wide results and limits: The study found moderately but significantly shorter TCRB CDR3s in all four CD4+ subsets of Type 1 diabetes patients. TCRB repertoires of naive, central memory and Treg cells appeared more similar among patients than among healthy donors.

Deletions cut 1 base from V and 4 bases from J, with 14 bases between. This CDR3 is built from 15 residues. Germline values: CDR1 SEHNR, CDR2 FQNEAQ (reference sequence). Reverse transcribing all isolated RNA meant expressed TCRB transcripts were sequenced. TCRdb's table, derived via immunoSEQ multiplex PCR, lists solely in-frame clones and lacks some. The table shows 250,000 to 350,000 clones, with 15% occurring only once. CD45RO/CCR7/CD25/CD127/CD95/CD27 staining was used to isolate CD4+ naive, central memory, regulatory and stem cell-like memory cells by sorting. Regarding this clone: The antigen remains undetermined.

This receptor was obtained from a man in his late teens or twenties with type 1 diabetes. The chain recombines TRBV7-9 with TRBJ2-7; D perhaps matches TRBD2 (6 bases). Sample: naive CD4+ T cells from blood. Here the CDR3 reads CASSLVQGAGYEQYF. The CDR3 nucleotides read TGTGCCAGCAGCTTAGTACAAGGGGCGGGGTACGAGCAGTACTTC.